A selection of T cell receptor beta chains follows, all from one sample in a study of blood T cell repertoires in COVID-19. Some clones are missing from TCRdb's copy, which holds only in-frame ones; the method was immunoSEQ multiplex PCR. The table includes about 190,000 clones, less than 80% detected once. Sequencing was performed on peripheral blood. These receptor sequences come from a man over 45 who had recovered from COVID-19. Both conserved end residues are part of each CDR3. A D gene is named only where the DNA matches it firmly. Expanded clones are given a class, and other clones once, few, many or no size at all.

J,size,length,V,D,CDR3,DNA
TRBJ1-1,few,12,TRBV10-3,.,CAIGNRGTEAFF,TGTGCCATCGGTAACCGGGGCACTGAAGCTTTCTTT
TRBJ2-1,.,13,TRBV7-2,TRBD2,CASRAGANNEQFF,TGTGCCAGCCGGGCGGGAGCAAACAATGAGCAGTTCTTC
TRBJ2-7,.,13,TRBV12-3/TRBV12-4,.,CASSPPAGYEQYF,TGTGCCAGCAGCCCCCCCGCAGGCTACGAGCAGTACTTC
TRBJ2-1,.,15,TRBV9,.,CASSPPPGPYNEQFF,TGTGCCAGCAGCCCCCCCCCAGGCCCCTACAATGAGCAGTTCTTC
TRBJ2-7,.,15,TRBV15,.,CATSRELITVDEQYF,TGTGCCACCAGCAGGGAACTAATCACGGTGGACGAGCAGTACTTC
TRBJ2-3,.,16,TRBV7-3,TRBD2,CASSSVGGRALDTQYF,TGTGCCAGCAGCTCTGTCGGCGGGAGGGCCCTAGATACGCAGTATTTT
TRBJ2-1,.,13,TRBV29-1,.,CSVDGSRINEQFF,TGCAGCGTTGACGGGAGTCGAATCAATGAGCAGTTCTTC
TRBJ2-3,.,21,TRBV27,TRBD1,CASSSFRVRTGGELSTDTQYF,TGTGCCAGCAGTTCGTTTCGGGTTAGGACAGGGGGAGAGCTTAGCACAGATACGCAGTATTTT
TRBJ2-2,.,14,TRBV3-1/TRBV3-2,.,CASSQARNTGELFF,TGTGCCAGCAGCCAAGCCAGAAACACCGGGGAGCTGTTTTTT
TRBJ1-1,.,14,TRBV28,.,CASSLGGVNTEAFF,TGTGCCAGCAGCCTGGGGGGGGTGAACACTGAAGCTTTCTTT
TRBJ2-7,.,16,TRBV10-3,TRBD2,CAISAGTSGRIDEQYF,TGTGCCATCAGTGCCGGGACTAGCGGGAGGATAGACGAGCAGTACTTC
TRBJ2-7,.,13,TRBV6-5,.,CASSYLQDYEQYF,TGTGCCAGCAGTTACTTACAAGACTACGAGCAGTACTTC
TRBJ2-7,.,16,TRBV10-2,.,CASRGYGGLSSYEQYF,TGCGCCAGCAGGGGGTATGGAGGGCTTAGCTCCTACGAGCAGTACTTC
TRBJ2-7,few,13,TRBV19,TRBD1,CASSTPGQVAQYF,TGTGCCAGTAGTACGCCCGGACAGGTCGCGCAGTACTTC
TRBJ2-7,many,15,TRBV19,.,CASSRMADSSYEQYF,TGTGCCAGTAGCCGTATGGCGGATAGCTCCTACGAGCAGTACTTC
TRBJ2-7,many,17,TRBV4-3,TRBD1,CASSQDYFGTGVGEQYF,TGCGCCAGCAGCCAAGATTATTTTGGGACAGGGGTTGGGGAGCAGTACTTC